These T cell receptor beta chains were read from a single sample in a study of early T cells in non-severe SARS-CoV-2 infection. TCRdb recomputed calls from the 5' RACE reads with MiXCR, one row per CDR3 protein. This table has about 48,000 distinct CDR3 sequences, roughly 6.2% appearing once. The material was whole blood, obtained at baseline. The receptors were sampled from an adult who was a healthcare worker with PCR-confirmed SARS-CoV-2 infection or an uninfected control (not recorded which). Both conserved end residues are part of each CDR3. Each record gives: V gene, CDR3 protein.

v_gene: TRBV12-3/TRBV12-4; CDR3aa: CASSFWGGYSYNEQFF
v_gene: TRBV29-1; CDR3aa: CSVEYAGRKTTEAFF
v_gene: TRBV12-3/TRBV12-4; CDR3aa: CASRAGTLANTIYF
v_gene: TRBV6-6; CDR3aa: CASKGRGYQETQYF
v_gene: TRBV15; CDR3aa: CATSSPMDTSSYNEQFF
v_gene: TRBV3-1; CDR3aa: CASSPIDRSSYNEQFF
v_gene: TRBV4-3; CDR3aa: CASSQDIFGGLLSYEQYF
v_gene: TRBV4-2; CDR3aa: CASSQEQGARGNAIYF
v_gene: TRBV7-9; CDR3aa: CASSLTRPGQGIGGEKLFF
v_gene: TRBV3-1; CDR3aa: CASSQATTGYSSYNEQFF
v_gene: TRBV24-1; CDR3aa: CATSVEGPARELFF
v_gene: TRBV29-1; CDR3aa: CSVIENTEAFF
v_gene: TRBV12-3/TRBV12-4; CDR3aa: CASSQGPRETQYF
v_gene: TRBV6-1; CDR3aa: CASSRQGTSYEQYF
v_gene: TRBV7-8; CDR3aa: CASSYPTSAGEKETQYF
v_gene: TRBV20-1; CDR3aa: CSARASGRGSSYNEQFF